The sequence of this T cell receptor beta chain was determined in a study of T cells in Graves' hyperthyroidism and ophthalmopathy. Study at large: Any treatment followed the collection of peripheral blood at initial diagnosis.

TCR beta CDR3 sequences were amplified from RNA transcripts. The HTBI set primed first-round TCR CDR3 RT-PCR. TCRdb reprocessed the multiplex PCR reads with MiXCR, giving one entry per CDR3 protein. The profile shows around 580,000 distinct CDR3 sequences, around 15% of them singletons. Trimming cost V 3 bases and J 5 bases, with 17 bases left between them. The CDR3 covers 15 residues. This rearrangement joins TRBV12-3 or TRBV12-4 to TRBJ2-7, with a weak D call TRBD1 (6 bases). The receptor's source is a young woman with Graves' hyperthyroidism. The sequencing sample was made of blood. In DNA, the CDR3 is TGTGCCAGCAGTTTTGGTGGGCAGGGGATCGACGAGCAGTACTTC. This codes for CASSFGGQGIDEQYF.